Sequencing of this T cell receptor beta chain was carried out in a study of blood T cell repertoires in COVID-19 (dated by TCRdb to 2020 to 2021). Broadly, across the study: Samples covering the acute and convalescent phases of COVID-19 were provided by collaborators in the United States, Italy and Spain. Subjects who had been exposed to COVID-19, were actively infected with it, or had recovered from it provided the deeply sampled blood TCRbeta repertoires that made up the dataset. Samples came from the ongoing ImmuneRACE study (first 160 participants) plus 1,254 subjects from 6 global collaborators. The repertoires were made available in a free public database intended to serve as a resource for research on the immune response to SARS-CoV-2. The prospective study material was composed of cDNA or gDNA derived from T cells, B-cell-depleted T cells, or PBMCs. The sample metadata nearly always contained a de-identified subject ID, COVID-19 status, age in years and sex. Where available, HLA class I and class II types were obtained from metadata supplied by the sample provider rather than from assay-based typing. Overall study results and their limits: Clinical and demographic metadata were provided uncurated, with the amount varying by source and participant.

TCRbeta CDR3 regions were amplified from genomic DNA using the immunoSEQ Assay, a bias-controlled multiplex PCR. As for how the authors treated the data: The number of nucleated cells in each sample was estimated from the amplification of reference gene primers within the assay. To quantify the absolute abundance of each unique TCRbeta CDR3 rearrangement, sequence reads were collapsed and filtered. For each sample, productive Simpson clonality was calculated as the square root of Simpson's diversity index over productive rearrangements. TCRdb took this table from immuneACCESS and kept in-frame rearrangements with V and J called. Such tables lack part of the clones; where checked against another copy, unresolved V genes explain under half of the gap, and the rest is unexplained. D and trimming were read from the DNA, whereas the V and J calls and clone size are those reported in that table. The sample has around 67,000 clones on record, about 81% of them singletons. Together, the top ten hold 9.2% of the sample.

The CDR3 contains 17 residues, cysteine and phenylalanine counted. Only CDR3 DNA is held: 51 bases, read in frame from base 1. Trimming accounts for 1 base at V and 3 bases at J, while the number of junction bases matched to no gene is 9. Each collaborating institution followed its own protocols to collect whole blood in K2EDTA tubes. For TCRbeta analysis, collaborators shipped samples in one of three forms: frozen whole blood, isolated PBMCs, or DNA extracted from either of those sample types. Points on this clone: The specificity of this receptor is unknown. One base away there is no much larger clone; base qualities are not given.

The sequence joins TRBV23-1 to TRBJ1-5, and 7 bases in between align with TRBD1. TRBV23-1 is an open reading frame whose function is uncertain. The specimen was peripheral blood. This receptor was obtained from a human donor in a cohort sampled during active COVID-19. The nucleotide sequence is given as TGCGCCAGCAGTCAATACGCTGGGGACAGTCCCAATCAGCCCCAGCATTTT. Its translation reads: CASSQYAGDSPNQPQHF.